This T cell receptor beta chain comes out of a study of metastatic and nonmetastatic thyroid tumors. The overall study: Repertoires of blood and of tissue (tumor or nodule) from malignant and benign thyroid patients were compared. General study points: Reportedly, malignant thyroid tumors had significantly higher TCR beta diversity than benign nodules, in blood and tumor.

This clone was seen repeatedly, ten times or more. The antigen is unknown. A much larger clone lies a single base off, so this may be a read error. Authors' data handling: A distant-metastasis classifier for papillary thyroid cancer was built using CDR3 differences across clinicopathological groups. Through MiXCR, TCRdb re-clonotyped the PCR reads. The V and J calls, along with clone size, are taken from TCRdb and not from the paper's own processing. Of about 59,000 clones detected, around 15% appear once; the ten largest clones hold just under 9.5%. Every patient was untreated before thyroid surgery. Sequencing input: blood. This clonotype originated in a male donor with papillary thyroid cancer or a benign thyroid nodule (not recorded which). Some clones in this sample may be carry-over from other donors' samples.

Here the CDR3 reads CASSPRTGSNQPQHF. CDR3 bases: TGTGCCAGCAGTCCCCGGACAGGAAGCAATCAGCCCCAGCATTTT. The chain is built from TRBV6-2 or TRBV6-3 and TRBJ1-5; TRBD1 matches 7 bases. This CDR3 spans 15 amino acids. CDR1 is MNHEY, CDR2 SVGEGT, per germline. J gave up 1 base and V 5 bases, and 5 bases lay outside the gene matches.